These 9 T cell receptor beta chains originate from one sample sequenced in a study of T cells in Graves' hyperthyroidism and ophthalmopathy. Researchers amplified the TCR beta CDR3 regions from RNA transcripts. HTBI primers were employed in a first-round RT-PCR of the TCR CDR3. TCRdb called the multiplex PCR reads again in MiXCR, with one record for every CDR3 protein. The data show 340,000 or so distinct CDR3 sequences, with about 21% seen just once and about 50% held by the top ten. The sample was blood. These receptors originate from a woman aged 50 to 65 with Graves' hyperthyroidism.

The count of this clonotype is one. The DNA for the CDR3 is TGTGCCAGCAGTTACCCACTGGGCGAGCAGTACTTC. Protein product: CASSYPLGEQYF. The chain combines TRBV6-5 with TRBJ2-7; D is unclear. CDR3 length equals 12 residues. The V end lost 2 bases, the J end lost 6 bases, and 8 bases lay between the germline ends. The V gene's germline CDR1 is MNHEY and CDR2 SVGAGI.

V and J are TRBV7-3 and TRBJ1-6; unclear D gene. The V and J ends lost 5 bases and 6 bases respectively, with 8 bases between them. This CDR3 region has 13 residues. Germline CDR1 reads SGHTA; CDR2 reads FQGTGA. The CDR3 DNA reads TGTGCCAGCAGCAGCGCCACTAATTCACCCCTCCACTTT. Translating it yields CASSSATNSPLHF.

This clonotype was picked up many times. Written as DNA, the CDR3 is TGCAGTGCTAGAGATTCCCTAGCGGGAGGCCAATCCTACGAGCAGTACTTC. Translated: CSARDSLAGGQSYEQYF. The genes are TRBV20-1 and TRBJ2-7; TRBD2 aligns across 11 bases. The germline gives CDR1 DFQATT, CDR2 SNEGSKA (reference sequence). V lost 0 bases to trimming and J lost 1 base; unmatched junction nucleotides: 8. This CDR3 comprises 17 residues.

V usage is TRBV18 and J usage is TRBJ2-1; TRBD1 aligns across 9 bases. The germline V gene encodes CDR1 KGHSH and CDR2 LQKENI. Unmatched junction bases numbered 3, after V lost 3 bases and J lost 3 bases. The CDR3 length is 15 residues. CDR3 nucleotides: TGTGCCAGCTCACCCGGGACAGGGTTCTACAATGAGCAGTTCTTC. It codes for CASSPGTGFYNEQFF.

Comment on this clonotype: This sequence may be a read error, since a much larger clone differs from it by one base. The chain joins TRBV7-9 to TRBJ2-4; 7 bases map to TRBD2. Germline V lookup: CDR1 SEHNR, CDR2 FQNEAQ (reference sequence). This CDR3 spans 16 amino acids. The CDR3 loop is CPSSGVQEIAKNIQYF. For the CDR3, the DNA is TGTCCCAGCAGCGGGGTACAGGAAATAGCCAAAAACATTCAGTACTTC.

This clonotype was observed at least ten times. This chain connects TRBV12-3 or TRBV12-4 to TRBJ1-5; 10 bases line up with TRBD1. This CDR3 comprises 15 residues. V shed 5 bases, J shed 4 bases, and the junction held 5 bases outside the gene matches. CDR3 coding DNA: TGTGCCAGCAGTACCCCGGGACAGGGGAATCAGCCCCAGCATTTT. It specifies CASSTPGQGNQPQHF.

Ten or more counts support this clonotype. The CDR3 region has the DNA TGTGCCAGTTCGGAGGGAGCGGGGTCTAACTATGGCTACACCTTC. Protein product: CASSEGAGSNYGYTF. This chain joins TRBV28 and TRBJ1-2; D call uncertain. This CDR3 has 15 residues. Germline assignment: CDR1 MDHEN and CDR2 SYDVKM. The V end lost 9 bases, the J end lost 0 bases, and 17 bases lay between the germline ends.

This clonotype was seen at least ten times. This chain uses TRBV7-8 with TRBJ2-7, with 11 bases identical to TRBD2. The CDR3 spans 15 residues. Germline CDR1 and CDR2: SGHVS and FQNEAQ. The V and J ends lost 1 base and 3 bases, in that order; junction bases with no gene match: 2. The CDR3 DNA reads TGTGCCAGCAGCTTAGAGGGGACTAGCGGCTACGAGCAGTACTTC. Residues: CASSLEGTSGYEQYF.

This clonotype was found many times. In DNA form, the CDR3 reads TGTGCCAGCAGTTTTAGCAGGGGATACAACAATGAGCAGTTCTTC. It yields the protein CASSFSRGYNNEQFF. This rearrangement joins TRBV28 to TRBJ2-1; weak D call: TRBD1 (6 bases). The CDR3 loop spans 15 amino acids. From germline, CDR1 is MDHEN and CDR2 SYDVKM. The V gene lost 3 bases and the J gene lost 5 bases, with 14 bases spanning the gap.